This T cell receptor (beta chain) came from a study of blood T cell repertoires in COVID-19. Libraries were prepared by immunoSEQ multiplex PCR; TCRdb keeps only in-frame clonotypes and omits some of them. The sample has around 150,000 clones, about 83% seen once. The CDR3 runs 14 residues. Looked up from germline, CDR1 is LGHNA and CDR2 is YNFKEQ. Unmatched junction bases numbered 3, after V lost 3 bases and J lost 5 bases. This sequence originates from a middle-aged woman with acute or convalescent COVID-19. The chain is built from TRBV4-2 and TRBJ1-4; 7 bases align to TRBD1. The sequenced sample consisted of peripheral blood. The CDR3: CASSHDRVNEKLFF. In DNA, the CDR3 is TGTGCCAGCAGCCACGACAGGGTCAATGAAAAACTGTTTTTT.